The following is a T cell receptor (beta chain) sequence with its context. Its antigen is undetermined. The protocol was immunoSEQ multiplex PCR, while the TCRdb copy is restricted to in-frame clones and leaves out a portion. The table includes 43,000 or so clones, roughly nine tenths detected once. The sample comes from a study of T cells in localized non-small cell lung cancer. Whole-study results and caveats: Tumor trailed uninvolved adjacent lung in T cell clonality, which peaked there. As only one tumor region underwent sequencing, heterogeneity remains possible. Higher T cell density in the blood was associated with longer overall survival, whereas higher adjacent-lung clonality associated with shorter survival. Appearing in adjacent lung were a median approximately 60 of the top 100 tumor clones.

The ends lost 1 base at V and 2 bases at J; junction bases unmatched: 4. The CDR3 is 16 amino acids. Germline CDR1 and CDR2: LGHNA and YNFKEQ. The sequenced sample was PBMCs, obtained before any cancer treatment. The TCR originated in a woman between 40 and 69 years old with stage II lung adenocarcinoma. The chain carries TRBV4-2 and TRBJ2-3; TRBD2 agrees at 9 bases. DNA of the CDR3: TGTGCCAGCAGCCAAGCAAGCGGGGGGACCACAGATACGCAGTATTTT. Residues: CASSQASGGTTDTQYF.